What follows describes a single T cell receptor (beta chain). Antigen specificity is unknown. TCRdb analysed the 5' RACE reads with MiXCR anew, one entry per CDR3 protein. The sample includes roughly 770,000 distinct CDR3 sequences, 15% to 20% of them seen just once. The CDR3 contains 15 residues. With 5 bases removed from V and 0 bases from J, the gap between germline ends came to 12 bases. Per the germline V gene, CDR1 is SGHKS and CDR2 is YYEKEE (reference sequence). The data are from a study of identical twins. Each donor was a healthy Caucasian. Study-wide points: Abundant beta clonotypes from cord blood had fewer insertions, unlike memory repertoires, which showed none. Weaker excess twin sharing was observed in beta out-of-frame sequences.

Separately, the same data were catalogued under a study of T cells expressing NK-cell markers. That publication notes: One of eight sequenced donors was HCMV-seronegative; the other seven were seropositive.

The chain recombines TRBV5-5 with TRBJ2-1, with a possible D match to TRBD1 (5 bases). The sequenced material came from PBMCs. This receptor was identified in a woman between 18 and 30 years old in good health. The CDR3 bases are TGTGCCAGCAGTTCCCACAGGAGCTCCTACAATGAGCAGTTCTTC. Translating gives CASSSHRSSYNEQFF.